One and the same sample provided the 12 T cell receptor beta chains below, sequenced in a study of blood T cells in healthy people across ages. A second PCR, run for roughly 6 to 11 cycles, used a sample-barcoded 5' primer plus a J-beta primer mix. One entry per CDR3 protein results from TCRdb running MiXCR on the 5' RACE reads. The sample has 700,000 or so distinct CDR3 sequences, about a fifth seen once. The specimen was blood. The receptor set was obtained from a man between 65 and 85 years old in good health.

This clonotype was seen a handful of times. This chain uses TRBV25-1 with TRBJ1-5; tentative D call: TRBD1 (5 bases). The CDR3 is made up of 16 amino acids. Trimming removed 2 bases at V and 1 base at J, with 12 bases between. Per germline, CDR1 MGHDK and CDR2 SYGVNS. The DNA for the CDR3 is TGTGCCAGCAGTGAAAGTGGGGCAGGAAGCAATCAGCCCCAGCATTTT. Protein: CASSESGAGSNQPQHF.

The V gene is TRBV7-3, the J gene TRBJ2-1; weak D call: TRBD2 (5 bases). V was cut by 1 base and J by 5 bases, with 15 bases left in between. The germline V gene encodes CDR1 SGHTA and CDR2 FQGTGA. The CDR3 spans 16 residues. CDR3: CASSLIALRDHNEQFF. DNA of the CDR3: TGTGCCAGCAGCTTAATAGCGCTCCGGGATCACAATGAGCAGTTCTTC. The complete variable domain, with remaining parts taken from reference TRBV7-3 and TRBJ2-1, reads GAGVSQTPSNKVTEKGKYVELRCDPISGHTALYWYRQSLGQGPEFLIYFQGTGAADDSGLPNDRFFAVRPEGSVSTLKIQRTERGDSAVYLCASSLIALRDHNEQFFGPGTRLTVL.

This clonotype occurred a few times. This sequence joins TRBV20-1 and TRBJ2-5, with 12 bases identical to TRBD2. The CDR3 contains 14 residues. Losses at the gene ends were 7 bases for V and 2 bases for J; bases not matched to a gene: 5. In germline, CDR1 is DFQATT, CDR2 SNEGSKA (reference sequence). This chain's CDR3 is CSVETSGGQETQYF. CDR3 DNA: TGCAGTGTCGAGACTAGCGGGGGACAAGAGACCCAGTACTTC.

This clonotype was counted at least ten times. The chain joins TRBV13 to TRBJ2-6, with 7 bases that match TRBD1. The ends lost 5 bases at V and 1 base at J; junction bases unmatched: 8. In germline, CDR1 is PRHDT, CDR2 FYEKMQ (reference sequence). There are 17 residues in the CDR3. The CDR3 DNA follows: TGTGCCAGCAGCAACAGGGGATTAGGTTCTGGGGCCAACGTCCTGACTTTC. Protein: CASSNRGLGSGANVLTF.

This chain joins TRBV20-1 and TRBJ1-2; possible D gene TRBD1, 5 bases. CDR1 DFQATT and CDR2 SNEGSKA come from the germline V gene (reference sequence). V was pared by 0 bases and J by 5 bases, with 10 bases between. The CDR3 contains 13 residues. The CDR3 is CSARDPRGYGYTF. The CDR3 region has the DNA TGCAGTGCTAGAGACCCCCGGGGGTATGGCTACACCTTC.

The chain employs TRBV7-2 and TRBJ2-3, with 14 bases aligning to TRBD2. The germline V gene encodes CDR1 SGHTA and CDR2 FQGNSA. The trim removed 5 bases at V and 9 bases at J, leaving 13 bases unmatched. CDR3 length equals 17 residues. DNA of the CDR3: TGTGCCAGCAGCCCCAGACCAGGGACTAGCGGGAGCGAAACGCAGTATTTT. Translated, it gives CASSPRPGTSGSETQYF.

CDR3 amino acids: CRVGGSSSYEQYF. CDR3 nucleotides: TGCAGGGTAGGGGGGTCCTCGTCCTACGAGCAGTACTTC. The V gene is TRBV20-1, the J gene TRBJ2-5; D might be TRBD1 or TRBD2, each matching 6 bases. The J call is uncertain, as TRBJ2-7 better fits the DNA end. The CDR3 runs to 13 residues. The germline gives CDR1 DFQATT, CDR2 SNEGSKA (reference sequence).

There are a few counts of this clonotype. The chain is built from TRBV24-1 and TRBJ2-3, with D unclear. This CDR3 is 16 amino acids long. CDR1 is KGHDR, CDR2 SFDVKD, per germline. Trimming took off 5 bases at V and 6 bases at J, with 20 bases between the two ends. CDR3 bases: TGTGCCACCAGTGTAAGTCGCCCTCCCCCACAGGATACGCAGTATTTT. This encodes CATSVSRPPPQDTQYF.

The J gene is TRBJ1-2, the V gene TRBV5-1; maybe TRBD1 (6 bases). The CDR3 sequence is 13 residues long. Deletions cut 0 bases from V and 6 bases from J, with 9 bases between. CDR1 and CDR2 (germline): SGHRS, YFSETQ. The CDR3 spells CASSLGQEDGYTF. The CDR3 DNA reads as TGCGCCAGCAGCTTGGGACAGGAGGATGGCTACACCTTC.

The rearrangement joins TRBV27 to TRBJ2-3; 12 bases line up with TRBD2. Trimming cost V 10 bases and J 11 bases; bases outside gene matches: 16. The CDR3 loop spans 15 amino acids. Germline CDR1 and CDR2: MNHEY and SMNVEV (reference sequence). Written as DNA, the CDR3 is TGTGCCACCGAGAGAGGGAGCCTAGCGGGAGGGGAGCAGTATTTT. It yields the protein CATERGSLAGGEQYF.

The gene calls are TRBV20-1 and TRBJ2-7, with 7 bases matching TRBD1. The CDR3 contains 13 residues. The germline V gene encodes CDR1 DFQATT and CDR2 SNEGSKA (reference sequence). CDR3 region: CSATTGRPYEQYF. In DNA, the CDR3 is TGCAGCGCAACGACAGGGCGTCCCTACGAGCAGTACTTC.

The chain recombines TRBV7-8 with TRBJ1-2; D perhaps matches TRBD1 (5 bases). This CDR3 region has 13 residues. In germline, CDR1 is SGHVS, CDR2 FQNEAQ. V was trimmed by 1 base and J by 8 bases, leaving 11 bases between them. This CDR3 is CASSLGGARGYTF. The CDR3 bases are TGTGCCAGCAGCTTAGGTGGGGCCAGGGGCTACACCTTC.